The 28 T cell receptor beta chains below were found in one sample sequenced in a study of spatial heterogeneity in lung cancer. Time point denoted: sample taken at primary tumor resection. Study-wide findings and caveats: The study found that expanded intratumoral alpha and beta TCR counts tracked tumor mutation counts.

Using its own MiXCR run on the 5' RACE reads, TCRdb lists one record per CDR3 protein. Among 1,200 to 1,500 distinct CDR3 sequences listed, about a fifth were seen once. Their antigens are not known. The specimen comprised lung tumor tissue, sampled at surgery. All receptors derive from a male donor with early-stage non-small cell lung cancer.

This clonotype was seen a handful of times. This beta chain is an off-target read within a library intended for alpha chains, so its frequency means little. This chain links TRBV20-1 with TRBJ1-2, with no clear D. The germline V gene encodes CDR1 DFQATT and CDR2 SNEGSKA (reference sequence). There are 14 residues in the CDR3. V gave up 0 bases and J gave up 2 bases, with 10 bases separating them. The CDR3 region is CSARDLGGNYGYTF. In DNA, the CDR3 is TGCAGTGCTAGAGATCTTGGAGGGAACTATGGCTACACCTTC.

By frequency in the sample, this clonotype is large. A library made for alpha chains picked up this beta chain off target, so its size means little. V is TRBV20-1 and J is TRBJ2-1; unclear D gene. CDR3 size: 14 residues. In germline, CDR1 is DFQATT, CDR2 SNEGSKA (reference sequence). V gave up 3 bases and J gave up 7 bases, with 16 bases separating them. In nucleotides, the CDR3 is TGCAGTGCTAGGGGTCCCTGGACCCCGAATGAGCAGTTCTTC. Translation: CSARGPWTPNEQFF.

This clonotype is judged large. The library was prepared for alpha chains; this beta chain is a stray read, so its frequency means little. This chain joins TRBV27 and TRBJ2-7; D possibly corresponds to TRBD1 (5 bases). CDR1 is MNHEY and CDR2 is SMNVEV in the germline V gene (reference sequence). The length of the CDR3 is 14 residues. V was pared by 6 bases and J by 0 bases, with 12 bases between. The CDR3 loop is CASSPKGSSYEQYF. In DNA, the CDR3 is TGTGCCAGCAGCCCCAAGGGGTCCTCCTACGAGCAGTACTTC.

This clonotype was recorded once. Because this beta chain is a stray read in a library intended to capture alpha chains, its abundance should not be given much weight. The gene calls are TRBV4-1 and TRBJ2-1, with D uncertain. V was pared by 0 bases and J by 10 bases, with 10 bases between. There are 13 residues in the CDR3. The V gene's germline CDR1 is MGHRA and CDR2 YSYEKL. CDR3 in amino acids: CASSQEGRYEQFF. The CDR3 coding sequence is TGCGCCAGCAGCCAAGAAGGCCGATACGAGCAGTTCTTC.

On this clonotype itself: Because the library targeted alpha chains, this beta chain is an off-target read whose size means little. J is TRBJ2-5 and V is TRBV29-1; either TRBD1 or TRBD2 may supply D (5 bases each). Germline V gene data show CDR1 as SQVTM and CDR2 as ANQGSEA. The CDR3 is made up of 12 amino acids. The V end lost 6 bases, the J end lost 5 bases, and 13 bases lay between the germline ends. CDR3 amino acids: CSVGGGSETQYF. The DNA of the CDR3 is TGCAGCGTCGGTGGGGGATCGGAGACCCAGTACTTC.

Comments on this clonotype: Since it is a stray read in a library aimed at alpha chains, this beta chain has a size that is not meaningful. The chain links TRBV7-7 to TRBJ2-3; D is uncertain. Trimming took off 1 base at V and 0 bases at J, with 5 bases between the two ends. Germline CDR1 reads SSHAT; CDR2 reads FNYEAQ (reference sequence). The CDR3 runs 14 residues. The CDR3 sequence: CASSLGTSTDTQYF. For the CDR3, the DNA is TGTGCCAGCAGCTTAGGCACTAGCACAGATACGCAGTATTTT. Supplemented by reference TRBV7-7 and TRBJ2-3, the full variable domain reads GAGVSQSPRYKVTKRGQDVTLRCDPISSHATLYWYQQALGQGPEFLTYFNYEAQPDKSGLPSDRFSAERPEGSISTLTIQRTEQRDSAMYRCASSLGTSTDTQYFGPGTRLTVL.

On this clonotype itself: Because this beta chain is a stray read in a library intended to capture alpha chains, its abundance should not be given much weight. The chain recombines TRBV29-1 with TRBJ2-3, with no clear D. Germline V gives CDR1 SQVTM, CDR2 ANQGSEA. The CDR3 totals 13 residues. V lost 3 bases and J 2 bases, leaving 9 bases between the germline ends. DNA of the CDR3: TGCAGCGTTGACGTTGGATTCACAGATACGCAGTATTTT. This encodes CSVDVGFTDTQYF.

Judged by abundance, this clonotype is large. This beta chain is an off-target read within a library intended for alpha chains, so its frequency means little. CDR3 nucleotide sequence: TGTGCCTGGAGGACTCAGGGTGGCAATGAGCAGTTCTTC. Protein: CAWRTQGGNEQFF. This sequence joins TRBV30 and TRBJ2-1; the D gene is possibly TRBD1 (5 bases). Trimming removed 3 bases at V and 6 bases at J, with 12 bases between. CDR1 GTSNPN and CDR2 SVGIG come from the germline V gene (reference sequence). The CDR3 sequence is 13 residues long.

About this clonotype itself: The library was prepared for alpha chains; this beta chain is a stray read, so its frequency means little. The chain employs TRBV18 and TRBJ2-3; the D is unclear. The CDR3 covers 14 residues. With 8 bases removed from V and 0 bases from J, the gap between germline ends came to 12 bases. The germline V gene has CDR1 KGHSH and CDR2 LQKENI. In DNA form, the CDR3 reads TGTGCCAGCCGCCGGTCGTCTAGCACAGATACGCAGTATTTT. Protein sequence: CASRRSSSTDTQYF.

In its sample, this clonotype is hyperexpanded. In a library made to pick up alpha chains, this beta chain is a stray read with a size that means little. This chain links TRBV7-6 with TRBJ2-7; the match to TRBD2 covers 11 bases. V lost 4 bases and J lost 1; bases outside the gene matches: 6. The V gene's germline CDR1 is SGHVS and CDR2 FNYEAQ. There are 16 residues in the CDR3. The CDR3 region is CASSSAGTSGSYEQYF. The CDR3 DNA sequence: TGTGCCAGCAGCTCCGCCGGGACTAGCGGTTCCTACGAGCAGTACTTC.

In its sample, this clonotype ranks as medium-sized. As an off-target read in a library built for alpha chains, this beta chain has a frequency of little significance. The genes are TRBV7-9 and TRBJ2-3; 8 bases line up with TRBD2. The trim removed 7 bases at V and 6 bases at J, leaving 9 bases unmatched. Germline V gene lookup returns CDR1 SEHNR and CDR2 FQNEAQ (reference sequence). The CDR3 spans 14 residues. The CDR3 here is CASNQRESSDTQYF. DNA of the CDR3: TGTGCCAGCAACCAGCGGGAGTCTTCGGATACGCAGTATTTT.

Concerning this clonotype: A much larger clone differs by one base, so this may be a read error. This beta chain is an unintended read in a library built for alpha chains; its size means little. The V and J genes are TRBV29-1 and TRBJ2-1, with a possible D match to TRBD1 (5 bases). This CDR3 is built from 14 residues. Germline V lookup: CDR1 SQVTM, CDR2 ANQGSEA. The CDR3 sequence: CSVDRQTSYYEQFF. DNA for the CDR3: TGCAGCGTTGACCGACAGACCTCCTACTATGAGCAGTTCTTC.

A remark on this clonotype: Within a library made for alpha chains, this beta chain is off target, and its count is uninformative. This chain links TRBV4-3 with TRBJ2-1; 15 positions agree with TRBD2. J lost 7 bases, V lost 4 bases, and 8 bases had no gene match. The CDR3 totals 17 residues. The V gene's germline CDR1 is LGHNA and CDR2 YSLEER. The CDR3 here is CASSRPGLAGGGNEQFF. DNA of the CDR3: TGCGCCAGCAGCCGTCCGGGACTAGCGGGAGGCGGGAATGAGCAGTTCTTC.

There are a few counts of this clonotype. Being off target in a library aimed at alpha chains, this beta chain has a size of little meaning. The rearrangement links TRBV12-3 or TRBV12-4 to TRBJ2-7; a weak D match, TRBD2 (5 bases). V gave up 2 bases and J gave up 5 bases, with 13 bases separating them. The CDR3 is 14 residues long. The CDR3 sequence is CASSLLWRLDEQYF. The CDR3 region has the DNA TGTGCCAGCAGTTTATTATGGAGGCTGGACGAGCAGTACTTC.

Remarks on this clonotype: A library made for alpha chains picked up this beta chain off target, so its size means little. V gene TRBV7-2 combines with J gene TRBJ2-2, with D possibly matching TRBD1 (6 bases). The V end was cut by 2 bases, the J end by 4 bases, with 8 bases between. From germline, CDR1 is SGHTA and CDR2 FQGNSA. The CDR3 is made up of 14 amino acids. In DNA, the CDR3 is TGTGCCAGCAGCTTACTCAGGGGCACCGGGGAGCTGTTTTTT. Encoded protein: CASSLLRGTGELFF.

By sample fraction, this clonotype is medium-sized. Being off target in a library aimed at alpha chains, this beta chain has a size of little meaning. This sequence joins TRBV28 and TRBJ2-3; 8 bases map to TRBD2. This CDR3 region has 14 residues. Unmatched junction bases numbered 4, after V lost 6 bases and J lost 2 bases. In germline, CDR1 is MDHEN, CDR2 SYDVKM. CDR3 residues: CASRPGLVTDTQYF. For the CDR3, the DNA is TGTGCCAGCAGACCGGGACTAGTCACAGATACGCAGTATTTT. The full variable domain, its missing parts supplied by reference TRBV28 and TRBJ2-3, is DVKVTQSSRYLVKRTGEKVFLECVQDMDHENMFWYRQDPGLGLRLIYFSYDVKMKEKGDIPEGYSVSREKKERFSLILESASTNQTSMYLCASRPGLVTDTQYFGPGTRLTVL.

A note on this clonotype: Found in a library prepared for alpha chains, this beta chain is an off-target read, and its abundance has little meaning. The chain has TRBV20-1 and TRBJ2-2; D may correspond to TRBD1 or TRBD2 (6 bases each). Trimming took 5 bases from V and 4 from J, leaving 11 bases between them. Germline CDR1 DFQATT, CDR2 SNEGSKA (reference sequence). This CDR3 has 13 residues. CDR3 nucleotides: TGCAGTGCTCCCCGGGGGCGCACCGGGGAGCTGTTTTTT. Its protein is CSAPRGRTGELFF.

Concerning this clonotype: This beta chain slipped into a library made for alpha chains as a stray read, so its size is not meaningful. DNA of the CDR3: TGTGCCAGCAGCTTAGCGCTGGGAAACAATGAGCAGTTCTTC. Its protein is CASSLALGNNEQFF. This chain uses TRBV7-2 with TRBJ2-1, with unresolved D. Trimming cost V 0 bases and J 5 bases, with 8 bases left between them. The CDR3 is 14 residues long. Germline CDR1 SGHTA, CDR2 FQGNSA.

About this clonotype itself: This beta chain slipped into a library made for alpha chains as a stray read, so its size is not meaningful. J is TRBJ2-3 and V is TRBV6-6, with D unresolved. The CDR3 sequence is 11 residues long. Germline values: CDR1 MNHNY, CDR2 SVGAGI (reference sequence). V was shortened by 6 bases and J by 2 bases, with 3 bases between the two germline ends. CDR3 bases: TGTGCCAGCAGCCACACAGATACGCAGTATTTT. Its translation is CASSHTDTQYF.

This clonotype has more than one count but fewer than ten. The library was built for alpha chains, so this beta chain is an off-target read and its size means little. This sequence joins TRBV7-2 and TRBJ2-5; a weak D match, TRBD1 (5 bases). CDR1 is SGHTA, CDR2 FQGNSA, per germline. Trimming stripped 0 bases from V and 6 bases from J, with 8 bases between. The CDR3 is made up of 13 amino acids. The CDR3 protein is CASSLAGQKTQYF. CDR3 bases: TGTGCCAGCAGCTTAGCGGGGCAGAAGACCCAGTACTTC.

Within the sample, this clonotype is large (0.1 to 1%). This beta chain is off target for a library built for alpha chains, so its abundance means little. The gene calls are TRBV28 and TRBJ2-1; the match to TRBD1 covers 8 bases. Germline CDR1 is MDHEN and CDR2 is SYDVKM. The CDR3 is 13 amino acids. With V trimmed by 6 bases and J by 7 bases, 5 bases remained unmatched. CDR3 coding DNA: TGTGCCAGCAGCCCAGGGGGCGGGAATGAGCAGTTCTTC. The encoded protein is CASSPGGGNEQFF. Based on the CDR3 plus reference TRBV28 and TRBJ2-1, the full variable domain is DVKVTQSSRYLVKRTGEKVFLECVQDMDHENMFWYRQDPGLGLRLIYFSYDVKMKEKGDIPEGYSVSREKKERFSLILESASTNQTSMYLCASSPGGGNEQFFGPGTRLTVL.

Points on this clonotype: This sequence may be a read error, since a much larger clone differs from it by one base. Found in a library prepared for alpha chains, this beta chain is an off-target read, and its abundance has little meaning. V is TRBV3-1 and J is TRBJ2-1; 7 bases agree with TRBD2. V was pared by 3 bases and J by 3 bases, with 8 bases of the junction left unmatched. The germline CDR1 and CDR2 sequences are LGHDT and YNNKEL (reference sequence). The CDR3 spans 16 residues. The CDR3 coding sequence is TGTGCCAGCAGCCAGTGGGAGGGGAGCAACTACAATGAGCAGTTCTTC. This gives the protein CASSQWEGSNYNEQFF.

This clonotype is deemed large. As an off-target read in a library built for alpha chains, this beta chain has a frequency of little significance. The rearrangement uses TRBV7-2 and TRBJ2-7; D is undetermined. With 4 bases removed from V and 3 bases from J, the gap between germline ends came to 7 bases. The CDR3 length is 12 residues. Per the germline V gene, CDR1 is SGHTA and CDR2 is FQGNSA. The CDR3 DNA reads TGTGCCAGCAGCTCTACCGACTACGAGCAGTACTTC. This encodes CASSSTDYEQYF.

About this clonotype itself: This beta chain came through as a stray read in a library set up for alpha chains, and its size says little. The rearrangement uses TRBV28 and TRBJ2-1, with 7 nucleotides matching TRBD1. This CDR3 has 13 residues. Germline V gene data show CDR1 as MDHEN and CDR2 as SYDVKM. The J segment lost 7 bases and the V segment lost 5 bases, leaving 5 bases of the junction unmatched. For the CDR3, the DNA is TGTGCCAGCAGTACCCACAGGGGAAATGAGCAGTTCTTC. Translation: CASSTHRGNEQFF.

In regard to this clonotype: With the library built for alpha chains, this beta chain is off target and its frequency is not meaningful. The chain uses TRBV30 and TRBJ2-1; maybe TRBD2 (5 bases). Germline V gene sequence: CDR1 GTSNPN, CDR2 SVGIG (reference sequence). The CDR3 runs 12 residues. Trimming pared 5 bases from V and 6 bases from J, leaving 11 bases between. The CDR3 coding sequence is TGTGCCTGGGAGAGACGGGGCAATGAGCAGTTCTTC. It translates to CAWERRGNEQFF.

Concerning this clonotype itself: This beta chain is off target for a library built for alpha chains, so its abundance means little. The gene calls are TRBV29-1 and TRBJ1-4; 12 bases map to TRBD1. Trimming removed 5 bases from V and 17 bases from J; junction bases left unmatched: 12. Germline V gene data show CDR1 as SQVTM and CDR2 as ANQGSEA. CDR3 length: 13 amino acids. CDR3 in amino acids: CSVLGQGALGYFF. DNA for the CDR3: TGCAGCGTTTTGGGACAGGGGGCTCTTGGGTACTTTTTT.

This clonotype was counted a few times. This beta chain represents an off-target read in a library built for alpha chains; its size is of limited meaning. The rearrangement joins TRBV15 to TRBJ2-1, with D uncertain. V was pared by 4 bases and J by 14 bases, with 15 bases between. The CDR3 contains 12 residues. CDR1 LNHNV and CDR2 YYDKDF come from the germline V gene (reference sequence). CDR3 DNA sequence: TGTGCCACCAGCACAGCACGCTCTAACGAGTTCTTC. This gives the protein CATSTARSNEFF.

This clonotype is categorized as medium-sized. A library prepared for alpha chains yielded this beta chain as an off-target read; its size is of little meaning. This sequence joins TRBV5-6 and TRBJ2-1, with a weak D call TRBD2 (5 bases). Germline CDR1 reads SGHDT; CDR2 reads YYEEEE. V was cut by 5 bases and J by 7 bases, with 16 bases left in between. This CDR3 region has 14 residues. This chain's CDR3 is CASRKERPGNEQFF. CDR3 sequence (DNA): TGTGCCAGCAGAAAAGAGCGCCCGGGGAATGAGCAGTTCTTC.